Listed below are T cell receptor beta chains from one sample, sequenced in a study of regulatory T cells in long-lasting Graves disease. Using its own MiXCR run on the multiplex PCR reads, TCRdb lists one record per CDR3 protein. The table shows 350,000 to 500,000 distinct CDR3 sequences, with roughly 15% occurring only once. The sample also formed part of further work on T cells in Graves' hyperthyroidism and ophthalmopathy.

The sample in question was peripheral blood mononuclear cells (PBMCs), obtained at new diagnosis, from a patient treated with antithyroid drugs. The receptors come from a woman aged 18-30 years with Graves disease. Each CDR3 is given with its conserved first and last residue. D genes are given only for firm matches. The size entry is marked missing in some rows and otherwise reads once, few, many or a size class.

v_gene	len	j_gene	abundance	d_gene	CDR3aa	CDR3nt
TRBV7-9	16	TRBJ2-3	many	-	CASTRTGTKSTDTQYF	TGTGCCAGCACCAGAACCGGGACCAAATCGACAGATACGCAGTATTTT
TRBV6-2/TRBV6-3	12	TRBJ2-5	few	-	CASSYGAETQYF	TGTGCCAGCAGTTACGGGGCCGAGACCCAGTACTTC
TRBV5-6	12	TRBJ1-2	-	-	CASSLGPSGYTF	TGTGCCAGCAGCTTGGGCCCTAGTGGCTACACCTTC
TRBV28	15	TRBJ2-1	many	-	CASSLFDGRLNEQFF	TGTGCCAGCAGTTTATTCGATGGACGCCTGAATGAGCAGTTCTTC
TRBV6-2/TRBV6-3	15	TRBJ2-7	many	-	CASSYSGTSTYEQYF	TGTGCCAGCAGTTACTCCGGGACTTCTACCTACGAGCAGTACTTC
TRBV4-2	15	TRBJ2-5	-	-	CASSQALTQQETQYF	TGTGCCAGCAGCCAAGCATTGACCCAGCAAGAGACCCAGTACTTC
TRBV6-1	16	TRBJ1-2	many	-	CASRAISKSGVYGYTF	TGTGCCAGCAGGGCAATCTCCAAGAGCGGGGTCTATGGCTACACCTTC
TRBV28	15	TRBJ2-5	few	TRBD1	CASSLRDRGAETQYF	TGTGCCAGCAGTTTAAGGGACAGGGGTGCAGAGACCCAGTACTTC
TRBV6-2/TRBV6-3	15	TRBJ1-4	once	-	CASSYSILGSEKLFF	TGTGCCAGCAGTTACTCGATCTTGGGGTCTGAAAAACTGTTTTTT
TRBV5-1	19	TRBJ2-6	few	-	CASSLLQQTRGSGANVLTF	TGCGCCAGCAGCCTACTACAGCAAACCAGAGGCTCTGGGGCCAACGTCCTGACTTTC
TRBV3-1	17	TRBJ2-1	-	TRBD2	CASSRGTSGSLDNEQFF	TGTGCCAGCAGCCGAGGGACTAGCGGGAGCTTGGACAATGAGCAGTTCTTC
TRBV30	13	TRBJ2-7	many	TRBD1	CAWSFGQGREQYF	TGTGCCTGGAGTTTCGGACAGGGGCGCGAGCAGTACTTC
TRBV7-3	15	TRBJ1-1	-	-	CASSLTQGTNTEAFF	TGTGCCAGCAGCTTAACGCAGGGTACGAACACTGAAGCTTTCTTT
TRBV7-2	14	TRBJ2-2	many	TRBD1	CASSHDRGAGELFF	TGTGCCAGCAGCCACGACAGGGGTGCCGGGGAGCTGTTTTTT
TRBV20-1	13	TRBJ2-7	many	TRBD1	CSASGQGAVEQYF	TGCAGTGCTAGTGGACAGGGGGCCGTTGAGCAGTACTTC
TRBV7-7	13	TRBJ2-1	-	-	CASSLEGGNEQFF	TGTGCTAGCAGCTTAGAGGGGGGGAATGAGCAGTTCTTC
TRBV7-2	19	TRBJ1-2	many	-	CASSSLLRGQTLANYGYTF	TGTGCCAGCAGCTCCCTCCTCCGCGGACAGACCTTAGCTAACTATGGCTACACCTTC
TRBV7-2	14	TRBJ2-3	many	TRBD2	CASSSTSGRGTQYF	TGTGCCAGCAGCTCGACTAGCGGGAGGGGTACGCAGTATTTT
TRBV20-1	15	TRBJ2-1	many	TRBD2	CSATWRSGSGHEQFF	TGCAGTGCCACTTGGCGCAGCGGGAGTGGCCATGAGCAGTTCTTC
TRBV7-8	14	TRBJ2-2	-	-	CASSLDSSTGELFF	TGTGCCAGCAGCTTGGACAGTTCCACCGGGGAGCTGTTTTTT
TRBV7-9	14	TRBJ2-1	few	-	CASSLGFLYNEQFF	TGTGCCAGCAGCTTAGGGTTCCTCTACAATGAGCAGTTCTTC
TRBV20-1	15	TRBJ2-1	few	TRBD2	CSARDRLAGGNEQFF	TGCAGTGCTAGAGATAGACTAGCGGGAGGGAATGAGCAGTTCTTC
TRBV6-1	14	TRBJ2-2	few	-	CASLAGTNTGELFF	TGTGCCAGCCTGGCCGGAACGAACACCGGGGAGCTGTTTTTT
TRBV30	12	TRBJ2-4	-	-	CVWSGRGNIQYF	TGTGTCTGGAGTGGCAGGGGAAACATTCAGTACTTC
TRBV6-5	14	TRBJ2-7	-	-	CASSYVHPPYEQYF	TGTGCCAGCAGTTACGTACACCCTCCCTACGAGCAGTACTTC
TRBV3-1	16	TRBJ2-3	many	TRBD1	CASSQGDRDFTDTQYF	TGTGCCAGCAGCCAAGGGGACAGGGATTTCACAGATACGCAGTATTTT
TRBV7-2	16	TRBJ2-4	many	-	CASSWRDFSKGNIQYF	TGTGCCAGCAGCTGGAGGGACTTTTCTAAGGGAAACATTCAGTACTTC